Listed below are T cell receptor beta chains from one sample, sequenced in a study of PD-1 blockade in classical Hodgkin lymphoma. Profiling relied on immunoSEQ multiplex PCR, and the TCRdb table lists in-frame clones only, not all of them. This sample has under 40,000 clones, with roughly four fifths found just once. Sample: peripheral blood mononuclear cells (PBMCs), taken before the fourth cycle of nivolumab. The source is a human donor with classical Hodgkin lymphoma. Both conserved end residues are part of each CDR3. Each record gives: V gene, J gene, D gene, clone size, CDR3 DNA, CDR3 protein. A D gene is named only where the DNA matches it firmly. The size of a clone is reported for some rows only, either as once, few or many, or as a class for expanded clones.

V gene: TRBV30
J gene: TRBJ1-1
D gene: .
clone size: .
CDR3 DNA: TGTGCCTGCAGGGACTCGGAAGCTTTCTTT
CDR3 protein: CACRDSEAFF

V gene: TRBV27
J gene: TRBJ2-3
D gene: .
clone size: .
CDR3 DNA: TGTGCCAGCAGTTTAGGCTGGACCACAGATACGCAGTATTTT
CDR3 protein: CASSLGWTTDTQYF

V gene: TRBV7-2
J gene: TRBJ1-5
D gene: .
clone size: .
CDR3 DNA: TGTGCCAGCAGCCCAAACAGCAATCAGCCCCAGCATTTT
CDR3 protein: CASSPNSNQPQHF

V gene: TRBV7-6
J gene: TRBJ2-3
D gene: .
clone size: .
CDR3 DNA: TGTGCCAGCAGCCGTACTGGGGGGGATACGCAGTATTTT
CDR3 protein: CASSRTGGDTQYF

V gene: TRBV6-6
J gene: TRBJ1-3
D gene: .
clone size: once
CDR3 DNA: TGTGCCAGCAGTTACGTACGGGGGCAGGGCCACACCATATATTTT
CDR3 protein: CASSYVRGQGHTIYF

V gene: TRBV4-3
J gene: TRBJ1-1
D gene: TRBD1
clone size: once
CDR3 DNA: TGCGCCAGCAGCCAGGACAGGTGGGGATACACTGAAGCTTTCTTT
CDR3 protein: CASSQDRWGYTEAFF

V gene: TRBV9
J gene: TRBJ1-2
D gene: .
clone size: .
CDR3 DNA: TGTGCCAGCAGCCTAAGGGGAGGTGGCTACACCTTC
CDR3 protein: CASSLRGGGYTF

V gene: TRBV19
J gene: TRBJ1-4
D gene: .
clone size: .
CDR3 DNA: TGTGCCAGTAGTATAGTGGCAGGGGATGAAAAACTGTTTTTT
CDR3 protein: CASSIVAGDEKLFF

V gene: TRBV7-2
J gene: TRBJ1-5
D gene: .
clone size: .
CDR3 DNA: TGTGCCAGCAGCTCCCTGGGCCGGGATCAGCCCCAGCATTTT
CDR3 protein: CASSSLGRDQPQHF

V gene: TRBV7-9
J gene: TRBJ1-1
D gene: .
clone size: .
CDR3 DNA: TGTGCCGAAGCCGGGGGGACTGAAGCTTTCTTT
CDR3 protein: CAEAGGTEAFF

V gene: TRBV7-8
J gene: TRBJ2-5
D gene: TRBD2
clone size: .
CDR3 DNA: TGTGCCAGCAGCTTATGGGAGGGGCAGACCCAGTACTTC
CDR3 protein: CASSLWEGQTQYF

V gene: TRBV7-2
J gene: TRBJ1-1
D gene: .
clone size: .
CDR3 DNA: TGTGCCAGCAGCTTCCCCACGACTGACAACACTGAAGCTTTCTTT
CDR3 protein: CASSFPTTDNTEAFF